Described below is a single TCR beta chain sequence and its context. Its antigen remains unknown. Because the CDR3's place on the DNA is in doubt, the DNA is left out and the CDR3 is given as listed by TCRdb. Clones were read by immunoSEQ multiplex PCR, and TCRdb kept only the in-frame ones, dropping some. Of 70,000 to 95,000 clones in the sample, 80% to 95% were seen once. Per germline, CDR1 LNHDA and CDR2 SQIVND (reference sequence). Counting both end residues, the CDR3 totals 13 amino acids. This sample is part of a study of OX40 agonist ivuxolimab in advanced cancers. Study findings and constraints: At 0.1 to 3.0 mg/kg, CD4+ and CD8+ blood T cells expanded clonally by week 6.

With baseline, cycle 4 day 1, and cycle 7 day 1 as timepoints, blood was sampled. The TCR sequence derives from an adult with an advanced solid tumor such as melanoma, head and neck, liver or kidney cancer. The chain couples TRBV19 to TRBJ2-5; the table calls TRBD2, which could not be checked here. Specimen: CD4+ or CD8+ T cells sorted from blood, collected in a trial of the OX40 agonist ivuxolimab. The CDR3 loop reads CASSIYILETQYF.